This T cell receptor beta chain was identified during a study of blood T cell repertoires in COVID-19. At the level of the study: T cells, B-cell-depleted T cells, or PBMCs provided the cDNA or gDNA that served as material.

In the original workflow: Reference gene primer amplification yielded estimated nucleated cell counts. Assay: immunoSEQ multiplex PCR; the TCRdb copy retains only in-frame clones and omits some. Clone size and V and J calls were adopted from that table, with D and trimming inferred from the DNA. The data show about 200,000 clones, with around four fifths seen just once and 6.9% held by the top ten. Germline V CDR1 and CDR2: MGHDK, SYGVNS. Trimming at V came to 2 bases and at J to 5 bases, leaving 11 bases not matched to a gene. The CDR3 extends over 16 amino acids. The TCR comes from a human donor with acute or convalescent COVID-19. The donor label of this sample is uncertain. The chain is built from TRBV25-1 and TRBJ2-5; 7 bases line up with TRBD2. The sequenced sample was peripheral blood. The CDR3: CASSEKVAGVRETQYF. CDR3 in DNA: TGTGCCAGCAGTGAAAAAGTTGCGGGAGTTAGGGAGACCCAGTACTTC.